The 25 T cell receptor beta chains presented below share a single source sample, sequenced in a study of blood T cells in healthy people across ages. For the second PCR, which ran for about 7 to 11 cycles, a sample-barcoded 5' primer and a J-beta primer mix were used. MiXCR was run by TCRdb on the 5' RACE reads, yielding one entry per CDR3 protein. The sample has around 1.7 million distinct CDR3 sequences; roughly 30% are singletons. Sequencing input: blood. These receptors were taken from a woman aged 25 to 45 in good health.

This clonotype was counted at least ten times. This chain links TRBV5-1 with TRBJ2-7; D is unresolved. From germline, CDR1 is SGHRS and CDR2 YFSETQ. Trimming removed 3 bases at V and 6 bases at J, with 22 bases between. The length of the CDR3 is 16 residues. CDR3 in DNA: TGCGCCAGCAGCTCCGGGTCATCGGTCGAGGTTAGCGAGCAGTACTTC. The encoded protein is CASSSGSSVEVSEQYF.

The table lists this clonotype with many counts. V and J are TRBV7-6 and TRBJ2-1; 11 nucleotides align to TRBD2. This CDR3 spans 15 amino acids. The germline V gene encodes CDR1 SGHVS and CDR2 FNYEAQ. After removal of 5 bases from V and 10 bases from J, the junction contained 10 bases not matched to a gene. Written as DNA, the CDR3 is TGTGCCAGCAGCACGACGGGACTAGCGGTTGGGGAGCAGTTCTTC. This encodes CASSTTGLAVGEQFF.

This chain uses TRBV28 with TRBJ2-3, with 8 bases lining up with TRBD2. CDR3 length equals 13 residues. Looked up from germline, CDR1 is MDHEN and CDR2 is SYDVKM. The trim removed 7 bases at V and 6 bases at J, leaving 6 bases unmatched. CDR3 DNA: TGTGCCAGCATAACCGGGGGGGCTGATACGCAGTATTTT. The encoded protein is CASITGGADTQYF.

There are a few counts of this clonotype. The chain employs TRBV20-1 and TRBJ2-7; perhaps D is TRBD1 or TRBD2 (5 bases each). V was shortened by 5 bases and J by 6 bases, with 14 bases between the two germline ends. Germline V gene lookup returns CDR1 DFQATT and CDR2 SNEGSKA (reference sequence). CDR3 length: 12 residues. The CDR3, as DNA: TGCAGTGCTCACCTGGAAGGGACCGAGCAGTACTTC. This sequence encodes CSAHLEGTEQYF.

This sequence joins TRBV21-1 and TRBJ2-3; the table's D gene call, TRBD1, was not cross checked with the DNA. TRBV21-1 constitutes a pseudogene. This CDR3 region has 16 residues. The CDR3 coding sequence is TGTGCCAGCAGCAACACCAGTTCTCGGGACACGGATACGCAGTATTTT. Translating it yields CASSNTSSRDTDTQYF.

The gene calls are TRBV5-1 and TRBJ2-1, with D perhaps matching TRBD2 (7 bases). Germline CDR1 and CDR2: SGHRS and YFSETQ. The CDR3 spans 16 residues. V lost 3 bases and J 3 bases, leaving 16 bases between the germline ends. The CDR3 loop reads CASSSPYGGLYNEQFF. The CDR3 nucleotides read TGCGCCAGCAGCTCCCCCTACGGGGGGCTCTACAATGAGCAGTTCTTC.

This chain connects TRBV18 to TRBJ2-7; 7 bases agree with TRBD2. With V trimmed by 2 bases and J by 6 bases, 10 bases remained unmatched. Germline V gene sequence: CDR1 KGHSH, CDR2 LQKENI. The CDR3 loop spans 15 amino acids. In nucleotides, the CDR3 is TGTGCCAGCTCACCAAATGGGGGGGGAATGTCCGAGCAGTACTTC. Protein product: CASSPNGGGMSEQYF.

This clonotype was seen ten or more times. CDR3 coding DNA: TGTGCCAGCAGCTTAGGAGCGGGAGGACCAGATACGCAGTATTTT. Its protein is CASSLGAGGPDTQYF. This chain links TRBV7-2 with TRBJ2-3; 9 bases fit TRBD2. V lost 1 base, J lost 4 bases, and 3 bases stayed unmatched. The germline gives CDR1 SGHTA, CDR2 FQGNSA. The CDR3 is made up of 15 amino acids.

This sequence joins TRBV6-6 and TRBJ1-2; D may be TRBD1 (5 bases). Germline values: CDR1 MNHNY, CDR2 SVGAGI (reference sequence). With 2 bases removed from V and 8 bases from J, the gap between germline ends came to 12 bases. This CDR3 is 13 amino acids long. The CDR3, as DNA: TGTGCCAGCAGTTACGGGAAGGGGACGGGCTACACCTTC. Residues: CASSYGKGTGYTF.

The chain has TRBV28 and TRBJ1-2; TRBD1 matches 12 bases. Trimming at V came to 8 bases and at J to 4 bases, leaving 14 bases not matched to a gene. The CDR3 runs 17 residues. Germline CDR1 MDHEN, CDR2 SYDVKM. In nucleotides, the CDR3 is TGTGCCAGCGACCCCGGGACAGGGGGCTATAGGGGCTATGGCTACACCTTC. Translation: CASDPGTGGYRGYGYTF.

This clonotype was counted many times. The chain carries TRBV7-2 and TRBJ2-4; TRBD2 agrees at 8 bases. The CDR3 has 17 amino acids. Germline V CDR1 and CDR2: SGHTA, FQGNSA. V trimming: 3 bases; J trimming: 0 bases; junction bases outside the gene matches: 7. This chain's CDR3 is CASSLTPGGVAKNIQYF. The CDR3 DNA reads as TGTGCCAGCAGCTTGACTCCCGGGGGGGTAGCCAAAAACATTCAGTACTTC.

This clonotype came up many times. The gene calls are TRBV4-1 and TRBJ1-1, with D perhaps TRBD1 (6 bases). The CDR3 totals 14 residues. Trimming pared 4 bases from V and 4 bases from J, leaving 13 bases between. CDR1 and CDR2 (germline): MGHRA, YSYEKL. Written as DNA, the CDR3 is TGCGCCAGCAGCCCTGGGCAGGGGACCACTGAAGCTTTCTTT. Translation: CASSPGQGTTEAFF.

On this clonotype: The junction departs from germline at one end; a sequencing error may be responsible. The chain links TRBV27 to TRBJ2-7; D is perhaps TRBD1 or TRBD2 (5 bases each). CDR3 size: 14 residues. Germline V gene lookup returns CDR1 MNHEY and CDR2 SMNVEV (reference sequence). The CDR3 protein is CAGSRGRAQWEQYF. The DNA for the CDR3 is TGTGCCGGCAGTCGGGGCAGGGCTCAGTGGGAGCAGTACTTC.

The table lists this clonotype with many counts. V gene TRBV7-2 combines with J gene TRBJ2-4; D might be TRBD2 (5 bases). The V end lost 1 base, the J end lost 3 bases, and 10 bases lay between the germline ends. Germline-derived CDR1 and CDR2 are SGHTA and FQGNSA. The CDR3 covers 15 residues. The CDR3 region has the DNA TGTGCCAGCAGCTTAGGGGGAGTTGACAAAAACATTCAGTACTTC. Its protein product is CASSLGGVDKNIQYF.

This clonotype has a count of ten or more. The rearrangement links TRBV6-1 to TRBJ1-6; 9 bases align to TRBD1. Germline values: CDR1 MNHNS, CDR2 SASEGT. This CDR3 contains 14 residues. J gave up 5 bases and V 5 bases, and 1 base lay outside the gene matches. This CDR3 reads CASSRTGDNSPLHF. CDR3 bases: TGTGCCAGCAGTCGGACAGGGGATAATTCACCCCTCCACTTT.

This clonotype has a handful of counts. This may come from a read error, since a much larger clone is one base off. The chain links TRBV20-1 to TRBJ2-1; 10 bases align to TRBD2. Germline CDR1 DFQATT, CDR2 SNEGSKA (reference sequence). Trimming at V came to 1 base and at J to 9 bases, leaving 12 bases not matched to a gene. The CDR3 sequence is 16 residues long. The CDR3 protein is CSARGREASGGSEQFF. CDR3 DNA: TGCAGTGCTAGAGGGCGCGAGGCTAGCGGGGGCAGTGAGCAGTTCTTC.

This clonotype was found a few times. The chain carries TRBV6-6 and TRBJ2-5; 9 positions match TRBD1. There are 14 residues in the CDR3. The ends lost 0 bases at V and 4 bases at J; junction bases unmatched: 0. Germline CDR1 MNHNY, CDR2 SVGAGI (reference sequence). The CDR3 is CASSYSQGAETQYF. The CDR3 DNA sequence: TGTGCCAGCAGTTACTCACAGGGGGCAGAGACCCAGTACTTC.

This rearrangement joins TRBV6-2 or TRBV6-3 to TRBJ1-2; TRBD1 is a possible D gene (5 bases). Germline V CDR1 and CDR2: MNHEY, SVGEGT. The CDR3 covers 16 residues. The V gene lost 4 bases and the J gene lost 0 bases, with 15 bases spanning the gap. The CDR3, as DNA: TGTGCCAGCAGTTCTGGCGGGGGTGAAGCTAACTATGGCTACACCTTC. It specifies CASSSGGGEANYGYTF.

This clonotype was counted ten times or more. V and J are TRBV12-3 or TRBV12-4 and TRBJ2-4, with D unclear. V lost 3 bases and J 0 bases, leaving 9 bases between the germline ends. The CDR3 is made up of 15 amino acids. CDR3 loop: CASSFQYGAKNIQYF. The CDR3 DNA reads TGTGCCAGCAGTTTCCAGTACGGAGCCAAAAACATTCAGTACTTC.

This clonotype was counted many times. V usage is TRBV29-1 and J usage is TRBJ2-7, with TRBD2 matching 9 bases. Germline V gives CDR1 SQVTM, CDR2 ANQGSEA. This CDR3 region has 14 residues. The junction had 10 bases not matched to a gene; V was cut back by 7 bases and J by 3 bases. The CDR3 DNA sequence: TGCAGCGCTACTCTAACTAGCGGGTTCTACGAGCAGTACTTC. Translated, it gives CSATLTSGFYEQYF.

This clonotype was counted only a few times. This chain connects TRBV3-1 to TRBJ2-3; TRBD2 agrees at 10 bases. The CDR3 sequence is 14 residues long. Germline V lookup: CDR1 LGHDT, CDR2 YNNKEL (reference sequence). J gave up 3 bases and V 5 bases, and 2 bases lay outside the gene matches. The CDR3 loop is CASSNSGGTDTQYF. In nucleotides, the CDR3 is TGTGCCAGCAGCAATAGCGGGGGGACAGATACGCAGTATTTT.

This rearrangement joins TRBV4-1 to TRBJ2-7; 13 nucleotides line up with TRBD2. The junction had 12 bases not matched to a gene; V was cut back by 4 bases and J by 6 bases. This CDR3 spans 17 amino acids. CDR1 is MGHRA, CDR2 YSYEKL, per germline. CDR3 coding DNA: TGCGCCAGCAGCCGAGGGACTAGCGGGACTGGGAGGGTCGAGCAGTACTTC. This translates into CASSRGTSGTGRVEQYF.

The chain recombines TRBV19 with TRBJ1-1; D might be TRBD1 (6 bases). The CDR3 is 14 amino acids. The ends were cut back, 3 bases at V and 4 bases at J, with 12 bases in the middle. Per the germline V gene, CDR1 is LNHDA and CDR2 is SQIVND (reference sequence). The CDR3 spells CASSIGGTSTEAFF. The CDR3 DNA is TGTGCCAGTAGTATCGGGGGGACAAGCACTGAAGCTTTCTTT. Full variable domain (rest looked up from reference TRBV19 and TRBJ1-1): DGGITQSPKYLFRKEGQNVTLSCEQNLNHDAMYWYRQDPGQGLRLIYYSQIVNDFQKGDIAEGYSVSREKKESFPLTVTSAQKNPTAFYLCASSIGGTSTEAFFGQGTRLTVV.

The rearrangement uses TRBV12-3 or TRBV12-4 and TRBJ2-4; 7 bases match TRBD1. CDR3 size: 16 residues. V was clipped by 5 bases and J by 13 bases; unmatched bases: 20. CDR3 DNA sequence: TGTGCCAGCAGTGAAGAAGACTCCGGACAGGACAATGAGCAGTACTTC. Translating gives CASSEEDSGQDNEQYF.

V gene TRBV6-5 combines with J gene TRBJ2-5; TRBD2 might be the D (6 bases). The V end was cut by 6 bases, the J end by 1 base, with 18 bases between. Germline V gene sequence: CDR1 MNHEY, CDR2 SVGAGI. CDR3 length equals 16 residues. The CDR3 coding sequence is TGTGCCAGCAGGAAATCCATGCTAGCGACCCAAGAGACCCAGTACTTC. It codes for CASRKSMLATQETQYF.